Presented here are 23 T cell receptor beta chains from one specimen sequenced in a study of blood T cell repertoires in COVID-19. Method: immunoSEQ multiplex PCR; TCRdb's copy keeps in-frame clones and lacks some. Among around 230,000 clones listed, around 90% were seen once. The sequencing input was peripheral blood. These receptors were collected from a man in his fifties or sixties who had recovered from COVID-19.

The chain couples TRBV7-9 to TRBJ1-2; D is ambiguous. From germline, CDR1 is SEHNR and CDR2 FQNEAQ (reference sequence). The length of the CDR3 is 18 residues. V dropped 4 bases and J dropped 4 bases, with 25 bases sitting between them. This chain's CDR3 is CASSSRRSEGTQLYGYTF. CDR3 nucleotide sequence: TGTGCCAGCAGCTCCCGCCGATCTGAGGGTACCCAACTCTATGGCTACACCTTC.

J is TRBJ1-5 and V is TRBV6-5; D may be TRBD1 (6 bases). Germline assignment: CDR1 MNHEY and CDR2 SVGAGI. The CDR3 has 13 amino acids. V gave up 6 bases and J gave up 5 bases, with 11 bases separating them. CDR3 bases: TGTGCCAGCAGCGGACAGCCCTATCAGCCCCAGCATTTT. Its translation is CASSGQPYQPQHF.

Note on this clone: The same CDR3 can be traced to other DNA sequences in this sample. The CDR3 region is CASRLAGGSTDTQYF. As DNA, the CDR3 is TGTGCCAGCAGATTAGCGGGGGGTAGTACAGATACGCAGTATTTT. This chain joins TRBV2 and TRBJ2-3; TRBD2 matches 10 bases. CDR1 SNHLY and CDR2 FYNNEI come from the germline V gene. This CDR3 is built from 15 residues. The V and J ends lost 6 bases and 3 bases, in that order; junction bases with no gene match: 6.

V usage is TRBV9 and J usage is TRBJ1-1; D call uncertain. Germline CDR1 reads SGDLS; CDR2 reads YYNGEE. V lost 0 bases, J lost 3 bases, and 9 bases lay in between. The CDR3 length is 14 residues. The CDR3 DNA reads as TGTGCCAGCAGCGTAGACGCAGAAGACACTGAAGCTTTCTTT. The encoded protein is CASSVDAEDTEAFF.

With respect to this clone: Distinct nucleotide sequences in the sample also encode this CDR3. This chain links TRBV6-6 with TRBJ2-5, with D possibly matching TRBD2 (6 bases). The CDR3 is 14 amino acids. The V and J ends lost 4 bases and 1 base respectively, with 10 bases between them. Per the germline V gene, CDR1 is MNHNY and CDR2 is SVGAGI (reference sequence). CDR3 sequence (DNA): TGTGCCAGCAGTTCGGACTATTCCCAAGAGACCCAGTACTTC. It translates to CASSSDYSQETQYF.

V usage is TRBV6-5 and J usage is TRBJ1-4; 7 nucleotides line up with TRBD1. Germline V CDR1 and CDR2: MNHEY, SVGAGI. Unmatched junction bases numbered 7, after V lost 5 bases and J lost 7 bases. The length of the CDR3 is 14 residues. CDR3 in amino acids: CASSRQGPSEKLFF. CDR3 nucleotides: TGTGCCAGCAGTCGACAGGGTCCAAGTGAAAAACTGTTTTTT.

The chain is built from TRBV24-1 and TRBJ1-2; D gene unclear. The CDR3 totals 13 residues. V lost 7 bases and J 7 bases, leaving 15 bases between the germline ends. CDR1 and CDR2 (germline): KGHDR, SFDVKD. CDR3: CATSGDKFVGYTF. CDR3 sequence (DNA): TGTGCCACCAGCGGTGACAAGTTCGTTGGCTACACCTTC.

The chain combines TRBV5-4 with TRBJ2-1, with 7 bases matching TRBD1. CDR3 length: 15 amino acids. Germline CDR1 and CDR2: SGHNT and YYREEE (reference sequence). V trimming: 4 bases; J trimming: 3 bases; junction bases outside the gene matches: 7. The CDR3 protein is CASSNRQGGYNEQFF. The CDR3 coding sequence is TGTGCCAGCAGCAACCGACAGGGTGGCTACAATGAGCAGTTCTTC.

CDR3 amino acids: CASSFLDRFNTEAFF. The CDR3 DNA reads TGTGCCAGCAGCTTTTTAGACAGGTTCAACACTGAAGCTTTCTTT. The chain links TRBV5-6 to TRBJ1-1; the D gene is possibly TRBD1 (6 bases). The CDR3 is 15 amino acids. Trimming removed 2 bases from V and 2 bases from J, with 13 bases in between. Looked up from germline, CDR1 is SGHDT and CDR2 is YYEEEE.

The chain is built from TRBV9 and TRBJ1-3, with D perhaps TRBD1 (6 bases). Germline loops: CDR1 SGDLS, CDR2 YYNGEE. This CDR3 spans 11 amino acids. V lost 7 bases and J lost 8, with 10 bases in between. The CDR3 reads CASASGDTIYF. The CDR3 DNA is TGTGCCAGCGCCTCAGGGGACACCATATATTTT.

The chain recombines TRBV4-2 with TRBJ2-2; 10 bases fit TRBD1. Germline CDR1 is LGHNA and CDR2 is YNFKEQ. J gave up 6 bases and V 4 bases, and 5 bases lay outside the gene matches. The CDR3 length is 15 residues. CDR3: CASSPGQGGAGELFF. The CDR3 region has the DNA TGTGCCAGCAGCCCCGGACAGGGGGGGGCCGGGGAGCTGTTTTTT.

J is TRBJ2-7 and V is TRBV7-2; 10 bases match TRBD1. V lost 4 bases and J lost 2; bases outside the gene matches: 8. CDR1 is SGHTA, CDR2 FQGNSA, per germline. This CDR3 contains 16 residues. CDR3 sequence (DNA): TGTGCCAGCAGCTCCCCCGGGACAGGGGTACCCTACGAGCAGTACTTC. Its translation is CASSSPGTGVPYEQYF.

V is TRBV6-5 and J is TRBJ2-7, with D possibly being TRBD2 (5 bases). In germline, CDR1 is MNHEY, CDR2 SVGAGI. Trimming shortened V by 6 bases and J by 1 base, and 10 bases separated the two germline ends. There are 13 residues in the CDR3. The CDR3 DNA is TGTGCCAGCAGCCGGACTTATTCCTACGAGCAGTACTTC. Translation gives CASSRTYSYEQYF.

The chain links TRBV5-5 to TRBJ1-2; D is undetermined. V was shortened by 5 bases and J by 3 bases, with 11 bases between the two germline ends. The germline CDR1 and CDR2 sequences are SGHKS and YYEKEE (reference sequence). The CDR3 has 13 amino acids. The CDR3 coding sequence is TGTGCCAGCAGTTCCCGCGGCGACTATGGCTACACCTTC. Protein sequence: CASSSRGDYGYTF.

The gene calls are TRBV6-1 and TRBJ1-5; D is ambiguous. The V end was cut by 2 bases, the J end by 6 bases, with 11 bases between. Germline CDR1 MNHNS, CDR2 SASEGT. This CDR3 has 14 residues. The CDR3 DNA is TGTGCCAGCAGTGAAACCTGGAGAGGTCAGCCCCAGCATTTT. The encoded protein is CASSETWRGQPQHF.

This chain uses TRBV5-1 with TRBJ2-6, with 8 bases that match TRBD1. The CDR3 covers 17 residues. V was pared by 0 bases and J by 1 base, with 3 bases of the junction left unmatched. Germline assignment: CDR1 SGHRS and CDR2 YFSETQ. The CDR3 bases are TGCGCCAGCAGCTTGGCGGGACAGGCTTCTGGGGCCAACGTCCTGACTTTC. Amino acid sequence: CASSLAGQASGANVLTF.

V gene TRBV5-6 combines with J gene TRBJ2-3; 9 nucleotides line up with TRBD2. J lost 2 bases, V lost 1 base, and 5 bases had no gene match. Germline V gene sequence: CDR1 SGHDT, CDR2 YYEEEE. This CDR3 is 16 amino acids long. The CDR3 nucleotides read TGTGCCAGCAGCTTGTGGCTAGCGGGGACCACAGATACGCAGTATTTT. This translates into CASSLWLAGTTDTQYF.

V gene TRBV5-1 combines with J gene TRBJ1-2; D is perhaps TRBD1 (5 bases). Germline V gives CDR1 SGHRS, CDR2 YFSETQ. Deletions cut 4 bases from V and 7 bases from J, with 17 bases between. CDR3 length: 14 residues. The CDR3 region is CASSVPGAGPGYTF. The CDR3 bases are TGCGCCAGCAGCGTGCCTGGGGCAGGTCCTGGCTACACCTTC.

The chain joins TRBV9 to TRBJ2-1; 10 nucleotides line up with TRBD2. The CDR3 loop spans 17 amino acids. Trimming removed 4 bases from V and 6 bases from J; junction bases left unmatched: 13. Germline CDR1 is SGDLS and CDR2 is YYNGEE. The CDR3 here is CASSPVGPAGGLNEQFF. DNA of the CDR3: TGTGCCAGCAGCCCAGTTGGTCCAGCGGGGGGGCTCAATGAGCAGTTCTTC.

The genes are TRBV7-2 and TRBJ2-3; D may be TRBD2 (6 bases). The CDR3 loop spans 17 amino acids. Trimming removed 4 bases from V and 0 bases from J, with 17 bases in between. Germline CDR1 and CDR2: SGHTA and FQGNSA. The DNA of the CDR3 is TGTGCCAGCAGCTCCGGCCACGGGACTGACAGCACAGATACGCAGTATTTT. Residues: CASSSGHGTDSTDTQYF.

The chain links TRBV5-6 to TRBJ1-6, with D perhaps matching TRBD1 (5 bases). Trimming took 0 bases from V and 7 from J, leaving 8 bases between them. The CDR3 is 14 amino acids. Germline CDR1 is SGHDT and CDR2 is YYEEEE. CDR3 bases: TGTGCCAGCAGCTTGGGGGGCCCGAATTCACCCCTCCACTTT. As protein: CASSLGGPNSPLHF.

In this sample, this clone turned up once. The J gene is TRBJ1-2, the V gene TRBV5-1; D is uncertain. V dropped 1 base and J dropped 7 bases, with 14 bases sitting between them. CDR3 size: 14 residues. Per germline, CDR1 SGHRS and CDR2 YFSETQ. The CDR3 loop reads CASSLNSGLSGYTF. The CDR3 coding sequence is TGCGCCAGCAGCTTGAACAGCGGGTTGAGTGGCTACACCTTC.

J is TRBJ1-6 and V is TRBV9; D unresolved. Germline assignment: CDR1 SGDLS and CDR2 YYNGEE. V dropped 3 bases and J dropped 8 bases, with 18 bases sitting between them. The CDR3 runs to 16 residues. CDR3 sequence (DNA): TGTGCCAGCAGCGACCGAGAGGTGTCCACTTATTCACCCCTCCACTTT. Amino acids: CASSDREVSTYSPLHF. The full variable domain, completed using reference TRBV9 and TRBJ1-6, is DSGVTQTPKHLITATGQRVTLRCSPRSGDLSVYWYQQSLDQGLQFLIQYYNGEERAKGNILERFSAQQFPDLHSELNLSSLELGDSALYFCASSDREVSTYSPLHFGNGTRLTVT.